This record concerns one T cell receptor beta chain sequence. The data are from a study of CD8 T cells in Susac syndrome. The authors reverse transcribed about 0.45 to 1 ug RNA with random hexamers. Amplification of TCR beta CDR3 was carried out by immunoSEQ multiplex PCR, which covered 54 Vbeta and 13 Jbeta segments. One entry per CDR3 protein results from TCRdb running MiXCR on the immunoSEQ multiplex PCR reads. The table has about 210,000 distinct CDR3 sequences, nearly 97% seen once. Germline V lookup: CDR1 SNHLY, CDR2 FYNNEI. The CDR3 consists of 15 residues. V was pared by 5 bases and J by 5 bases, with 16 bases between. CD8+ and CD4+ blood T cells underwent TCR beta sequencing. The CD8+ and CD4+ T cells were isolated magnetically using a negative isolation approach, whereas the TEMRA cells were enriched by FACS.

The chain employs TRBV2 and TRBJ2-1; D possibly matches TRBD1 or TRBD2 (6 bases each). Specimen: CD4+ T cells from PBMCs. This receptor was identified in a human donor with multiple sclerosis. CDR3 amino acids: CASSTRRGPHNEQFF. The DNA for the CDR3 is TGTGCCAGCAGTACAAGACGGGGGCCCCACAATGAGCAGTTCTTC.